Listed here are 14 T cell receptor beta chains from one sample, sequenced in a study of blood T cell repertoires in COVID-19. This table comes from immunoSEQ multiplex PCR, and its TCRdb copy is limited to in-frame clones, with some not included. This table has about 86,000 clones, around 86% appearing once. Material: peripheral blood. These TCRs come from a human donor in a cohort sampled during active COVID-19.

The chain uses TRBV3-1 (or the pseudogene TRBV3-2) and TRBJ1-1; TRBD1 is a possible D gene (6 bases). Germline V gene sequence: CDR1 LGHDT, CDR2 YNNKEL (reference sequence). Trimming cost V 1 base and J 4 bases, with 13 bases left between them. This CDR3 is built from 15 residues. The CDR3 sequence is CASSQGTELGTEAFF. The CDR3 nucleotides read TGTGCCAGCAGCCAAGGGACAGAACTAGGCACTGAAGCTTTCTTT.

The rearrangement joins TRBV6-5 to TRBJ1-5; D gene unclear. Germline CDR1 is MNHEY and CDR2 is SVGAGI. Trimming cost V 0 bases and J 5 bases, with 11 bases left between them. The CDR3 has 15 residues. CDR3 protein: CASSYSGGRDQPQHF. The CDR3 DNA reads TGTGCCAGCAGTTACTCGGGAGGTAGAGATCAGCCCCAGCATTTT.

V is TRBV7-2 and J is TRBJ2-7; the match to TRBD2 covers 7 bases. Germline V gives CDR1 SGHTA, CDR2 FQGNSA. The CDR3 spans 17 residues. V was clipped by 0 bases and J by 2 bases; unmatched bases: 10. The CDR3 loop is CASSLALRGGTTYEQYF. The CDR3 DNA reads TGTGCCAGCAGCTTAGCGCTTAGGGGAGGGACTACCTACGAGCAGTACTTC.

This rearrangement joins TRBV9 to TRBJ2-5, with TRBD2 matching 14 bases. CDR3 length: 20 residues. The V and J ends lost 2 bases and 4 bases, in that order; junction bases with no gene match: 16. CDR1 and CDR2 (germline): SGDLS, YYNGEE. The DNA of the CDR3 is TGTGCCAGCAGCGTTAAGGGAAGGGGGACTAGCGGGAGTCGAAGAGAGACCCAGTACTTC. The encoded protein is CASSVKGRGTSGSRRETQYF. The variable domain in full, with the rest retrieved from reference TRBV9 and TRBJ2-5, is DSGVTQTPKHLITATGQRVTLRCSPRSGDLSVYWYQQSLDQGLQFLIQYYNGEERAKGNILERFSAQQFPDLHSELNLSSLELGDSALYFCASSVKGRGTSGSRRETQYFGPGTRLLVL.

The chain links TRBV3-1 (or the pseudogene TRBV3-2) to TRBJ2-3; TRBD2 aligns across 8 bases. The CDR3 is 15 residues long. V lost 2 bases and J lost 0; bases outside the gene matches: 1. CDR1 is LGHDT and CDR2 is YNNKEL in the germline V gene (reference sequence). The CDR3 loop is CASSQSGGSTDTQYF. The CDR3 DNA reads TGTGCCAGCAGCCAAAGCGGGGGTAGCACAGATACGCAGTATTTT.

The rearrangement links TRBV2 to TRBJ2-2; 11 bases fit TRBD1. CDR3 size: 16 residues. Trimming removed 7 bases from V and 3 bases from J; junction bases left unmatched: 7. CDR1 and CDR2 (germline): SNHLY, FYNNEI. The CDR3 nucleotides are TGTGCCAGCAATCAGGGACAGGGGGTCGACACCGGGGAGCTGTTTTTT. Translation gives CASNQGQGVDTGELFF.

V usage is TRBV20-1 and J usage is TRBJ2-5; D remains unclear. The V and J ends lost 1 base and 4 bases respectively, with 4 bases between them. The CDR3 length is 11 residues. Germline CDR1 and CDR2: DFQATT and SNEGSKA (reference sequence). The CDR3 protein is CSARVRETQYF. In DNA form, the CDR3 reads TGCAGTGCTAGAGTTAGAGAGACCCAGTACTTC.

The CDR3 DNA sequence: TGCGCCAGCAGCTTGGCCAGAGGGGGAGGCTACACCTTC. It yields the protein CASSLARGGGYTF. The chain is built from TRBV5-1 and TRBJ1-2; tentative D call: TRBD1 (6 bases). Germline V CDR1 and CDR2: SGHRS, YFSETQ. Trimming cost V 0 bases and J 8 bases, with 11 bases left between them. This CDR3 contains 13 residues. Using reference TRBV5-1 and TRBJ1-2 for the parts outside the CDR3, the full variable domain is KAGVTQTPRYLIKTRGQQVTLSCSPISGHRSVSWYQQTPGQGLQFLFEYFSETQRNKGNFPGRFSGRQFSNSRSEMNVSTLELGDSALYLCASSLARGGGYTFGSGTRLTVV.

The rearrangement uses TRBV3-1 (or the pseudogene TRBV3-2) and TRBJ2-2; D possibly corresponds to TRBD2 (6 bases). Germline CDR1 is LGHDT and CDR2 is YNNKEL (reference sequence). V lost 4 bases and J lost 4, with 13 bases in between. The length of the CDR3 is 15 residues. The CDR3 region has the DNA TGTGCCAGCAGCCCTCGGGTGGGGGGCACCGGGGAGCTGTTTTTT. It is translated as CASSPRVGGTGELFF.

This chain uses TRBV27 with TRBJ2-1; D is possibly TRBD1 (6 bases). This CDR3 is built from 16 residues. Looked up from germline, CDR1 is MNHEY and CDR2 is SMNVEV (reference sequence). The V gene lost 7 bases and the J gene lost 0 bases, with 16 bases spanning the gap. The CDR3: CASNAGGRGSYNEQFF. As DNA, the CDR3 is TGTGCCAGCAACGCTGGGGGCCGTGGCTCCTACAATGAGCAGTTCTTC.

Here the CDR3 reads CASSRGGNQPQHF. CDR3 DNA: TGTGCCAGTAGTAGGGGCGGCAATCAGCCCCAGCATTTT. The V call is TRBV19, the J call TRBJ1-5; D may be TRBD1 (5 bases). V lost 4 bases and J 2 bases, leaving 6 bases between the germline ends. Germline V lookup: CDR1 LNHDA, CDR2 SQIVND (reference sequence). The CDR3 is 13 amino acids. Supplemented by reference TRBV19 and TRBJ1-5, the full variable domain reads DGGITQSPKYLFRKEGQNVTLSCEQNLNHDAMYWYRQDPGQGLRLIYYSQIVNDFQKGDIAEGYSVSREKKESFPLTVTSAQKNPTAFYLCASSRGGNQPQHFGDGTRLSIL.

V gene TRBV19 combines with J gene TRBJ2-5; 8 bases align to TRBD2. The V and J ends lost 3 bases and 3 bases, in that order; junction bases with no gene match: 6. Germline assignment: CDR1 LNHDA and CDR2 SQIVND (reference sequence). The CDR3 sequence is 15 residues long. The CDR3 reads CASSIPGAGEETQYF. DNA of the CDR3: TGTGCCAGTAGTATCCCAGGAGCGGGAGAAGAGACCCAGTACTTC.

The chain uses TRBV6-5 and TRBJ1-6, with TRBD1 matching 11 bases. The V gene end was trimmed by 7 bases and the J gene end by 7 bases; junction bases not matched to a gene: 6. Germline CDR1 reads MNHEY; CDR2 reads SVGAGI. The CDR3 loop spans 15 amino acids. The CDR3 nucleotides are TGTGCCAGCAAAGGAGGACAGGGGGCCAATTCACCCCTCCACTTT. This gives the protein CASKGGQGANSPLHF.

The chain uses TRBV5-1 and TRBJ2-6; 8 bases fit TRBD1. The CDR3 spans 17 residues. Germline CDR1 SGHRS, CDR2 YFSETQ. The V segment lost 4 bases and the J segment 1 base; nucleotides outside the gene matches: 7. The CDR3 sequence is CASSRTGLGSGANVLTF. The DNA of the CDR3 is TGCGCCAGCAGCAGGACAGGGCTAGGATCTGGGGCCAACGTCCTGACTTTC.